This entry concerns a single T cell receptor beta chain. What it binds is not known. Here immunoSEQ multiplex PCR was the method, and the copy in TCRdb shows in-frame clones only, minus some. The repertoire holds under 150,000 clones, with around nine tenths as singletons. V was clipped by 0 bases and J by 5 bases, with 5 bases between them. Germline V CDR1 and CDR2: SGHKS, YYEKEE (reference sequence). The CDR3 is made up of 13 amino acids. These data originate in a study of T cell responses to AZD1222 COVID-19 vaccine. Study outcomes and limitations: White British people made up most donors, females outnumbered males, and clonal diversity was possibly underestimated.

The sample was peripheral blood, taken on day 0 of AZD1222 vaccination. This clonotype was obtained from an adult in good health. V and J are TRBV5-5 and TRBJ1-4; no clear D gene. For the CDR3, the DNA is TGTGCCAGCAGCTTGGAAGGGAATGAAAAACTGTTTTTT. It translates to CASSLEGNEKLFF.